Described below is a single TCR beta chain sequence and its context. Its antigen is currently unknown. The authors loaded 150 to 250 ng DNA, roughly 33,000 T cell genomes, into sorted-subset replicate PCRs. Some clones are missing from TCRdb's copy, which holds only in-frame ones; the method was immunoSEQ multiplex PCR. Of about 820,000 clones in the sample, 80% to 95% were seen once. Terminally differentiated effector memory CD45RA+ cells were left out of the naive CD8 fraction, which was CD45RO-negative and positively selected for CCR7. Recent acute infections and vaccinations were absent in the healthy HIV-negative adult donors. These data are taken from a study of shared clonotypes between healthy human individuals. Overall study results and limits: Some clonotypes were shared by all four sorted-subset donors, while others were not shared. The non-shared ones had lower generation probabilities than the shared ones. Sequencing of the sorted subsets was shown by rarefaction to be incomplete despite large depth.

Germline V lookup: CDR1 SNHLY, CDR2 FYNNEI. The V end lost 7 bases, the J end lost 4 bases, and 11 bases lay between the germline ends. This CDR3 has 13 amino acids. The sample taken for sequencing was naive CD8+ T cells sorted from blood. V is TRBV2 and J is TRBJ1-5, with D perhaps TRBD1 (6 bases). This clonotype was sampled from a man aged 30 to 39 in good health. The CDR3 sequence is CASIRGRNQPQHF. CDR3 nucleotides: TGTGCCAGCATCAGGGGAAGAAATCAGCCCCAGCATTTT. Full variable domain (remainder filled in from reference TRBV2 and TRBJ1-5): EPEVTQTPSHQVTQMGQEVILRCVPISNHLYFYWYRQILGQKVEFLVSFYNNEISEKSEIFDDQFSVERPDGSNFTLKIRSTKLEDSAMYFCASIRGRNQPQHFGDGTRLSIL.